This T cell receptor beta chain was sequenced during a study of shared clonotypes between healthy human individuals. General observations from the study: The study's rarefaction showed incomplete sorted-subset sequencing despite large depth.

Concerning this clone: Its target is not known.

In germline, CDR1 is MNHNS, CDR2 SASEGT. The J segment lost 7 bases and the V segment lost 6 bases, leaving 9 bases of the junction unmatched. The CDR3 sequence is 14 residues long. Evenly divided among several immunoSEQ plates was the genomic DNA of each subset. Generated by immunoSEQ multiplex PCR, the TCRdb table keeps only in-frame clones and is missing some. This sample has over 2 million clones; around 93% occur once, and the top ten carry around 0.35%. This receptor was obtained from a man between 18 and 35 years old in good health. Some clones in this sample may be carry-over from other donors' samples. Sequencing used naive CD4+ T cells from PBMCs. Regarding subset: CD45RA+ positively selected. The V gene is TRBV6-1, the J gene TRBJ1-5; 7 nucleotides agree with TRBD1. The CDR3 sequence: CASSPTGYGQPQHF. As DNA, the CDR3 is TGTGCCAGCAGCCCGACAGGGTACGGACAGCCCCAGCATTTT.